This entry lists 22 T cell receptor beta chains sequenced from one sample in a study of T cells in women clearing cervical HPV infection. Generated by immunoSEQ multiplex PCR, the TCRdb table keeps only in-frame clones and is missing some. This sample contains about 37,000 clones. The sequenced sample was blood buffy coat. The source of these receptors is a woman aged 18 to 75 with a cervical HPV16 infection that either progressed to CIN3+ or cleared (not recorded which).

Concerning this clone itself: Coverage ceases 3 residues before the CDR3 finishes, and the germline J gene fills in the end. V is TRBV7-6 and J is TRBJ2-3; 10 bases agree with TRBD2. The germline V gene encodes CDR1 SGHVS and CDR2 FNYEAQ. V lost 5 bases to trimming and J lost 0 bases; unmatched junction nucleotides: 8. The CDR3 runs to 17 residues. The CDR3 is CASSPHVAGGSTDTQYF. The CDR3 bases that were read are TGTGCCAGCAGCCCCCATGTAGCGGGGGGAAGCACAGATACG.

In regard to this clone: The sequenced fragment ends 3 residues before the CDR3 boundary, so the rest is inferred from the germline J gene. The V and J genes are TRBV7-3 and TRBJ2-2; tentatively, D is TRBD1 (8 bases). In germline, CDR1 is SGHTA, CDR2 FQGTGA. This CDR3 has 22 residues. The sequenced part of the CDR3 DNA is TGTGCCAGCAGCTTAAATCCCAGGGGGCGGTATACTTGGGAGGGGGCTAATGAAAAG. Residues: CASSLNPRGRYTWEGANEK. The whole CDR3 is CASSLNPRGRYTWEGANEKLFF.

Details on this clone: The DNA ends 3 residues before the CDR3 does, and the rest of the CDR3 is filled in from the germline J gene. V and J are TRBV5-1 and TRBJ2-5, with D unclear. V dropped 4 bases and J dropped 3 bases, with 13 bases sitting between them. This CDR3 is built from 14 residues. CDR1 is SGHRS, CDR2 YFSETQ, per germline. The CDR3: CASSTLGPKETQYF. The sequenced CDR3 bases are TGCGCCAGCAGCACCTTAGGGCCTAAAGAGACC.

About this clone: The read halts 3 residues ahead of the CDR3 end, with the missing end drawn from the germline J gene. The rearrangement joins TRBV6-2 or TRBV6-3 to TRBJ1-5, with 11 bases that match TRBD1. The V and J ends lost 2 bases and 6 bases, in that order; junction bases with no gene match: 3. The germline V gene has CDR1 MNHEY and CDR2 SVGEGT. The CDR3 runs to 15 residues. CDR3 amino acids: CASSYHGTGGQPQHF. Partial CDR3 DNA: TGTGCCAGCAGTTACCACGGGACAGGGGGTCAGCCC.

Comment on this clone: The read finishes 3 residues shy of the CDR3 end, and the germline J gene is used to complete it. The J gene is TRBJ1-6, the V gene TRBV7-9; D not resolved. The CDR3 loop spans 13 amino acids. V lost 3 bases, J lost 11 bases, and 11 bases lay in between. Germline CDR1 is SEHNR and CDR2 is FQNEAQ (reference sequence). CDR3 loop: CASSFSSATPLHF. The DNA read from the CDR3 is TGTGCCAGCAGCTTTTCAAGCGCGACACCC.

Concerning this clone itself: The read falls 3 residues short of the CDR3 end, and the missing part is taken from the germline J gene. The chain uses TRBV5-6 and TRBJ1-1; D uncertain. The germline gives CDR1 SGHDT, CDR2 YYEEEE. Trimming took off 4 bases at V and 1 base at J, with 11 bases between the two ends. This CDR3 region has 14 residues. CDR3 bases read: TGTGCCAGCAGCCCAGGACTGAGGAACACTGAA. Amino acids: CASSPGLRNTE. The complete CDR3 reads CASSPGLRNTEAFF. The entire variable domain, with the rest obtained from reference TRBV5-6 and TRBJ1-1, is as follows: DAGVTQSPTHLIKTRGQQVTLRCSPKSGHDTVSWYQQALGQGPQFIFQYYEEEERQRGNFPDRFSGHQFPNYSSELNVNALLLGDSALYLCASSPGLRNTEAFFGQGTRLTVV.

In the case of this clone: The DNA ends 3 residues before the CDR3 does, and the rest of the CDR3 is filled in from the germline J gene. The chain couples TRBV11-2 to TRBJ2-7; D gene unclear. This CDR3 has 13 residues. Trimming removed 1 base from V and 0 bases from J, with 4 bases in between. Germline CDR1 reads SGHAT; CDR2 reads FQNNGV. CDR3 amino acids: CASSLASSYEQYF. The sequenced part of the CDR3 DNA is TGTGCCAGCAGCTTAGCTAGCTCCTACGAG.

With respect to this clone: The CDR3 end lies 3 residues beyond the end of the read and is filled in from the germline J gene. The V and J genes are TRBV19 and TRBJ2-3; D is perhaps TRBD2 (6 bases). Germline CDR1 reads LNHDA; CDR2 reads SQIVND (reference sequence). The CDR3 consists of 17 residues. CDR3 amino acids: CASSTLTPLAAQETQYF. CDR3 bases read: TGTGCCAGTAGTACTTTAACCCCACTAGCCGCCCAAGAGACG.

About this clone itself: An end of the junction differs from the germline gene, which may be a read error. The missing CDR3 end, 3 residues past where the read stops, is filled in from the germline J gene. This sample includes further DNA sequences coding for the same CDR3. This chain connects TRBV30 to TRBJ1-3; D uncertain. The CDR3 is made up of 12 amino acids. Per germline, CDR1 GTSNPN and CDR2 SVGIG (reference sequence). The CDR3 loop is CAWKGRGNTIYF. Partial CDR3 DNA: TGTGCCTGGAAGGGTAGAGGAAACACG.

Concerning this clone itself: Sequencing ends 3 residues short of the CDR3 end; the germline J gene provides the rest. The chain recombines TRBV19 with TRBJ2-4; perhaps TRBD1 as D (5 bases). CDR3 size: 12 residues. Germline V gene sequence: CDR1 LNHDA, CDR2 SQIVND (reference sequence). The part of the CDR3 DNA that was read is TGTGCCAGTTACTCAGGGAACTATGGT. Translated: CASYSGNYG. The whole CDR3 reads CASYSGNYGQYF.

On this clone: Mismatch with germline at one junction end may stem from a read error. Other DNA sequences in this sample translate to the same CDR3. The CDR3 DNA, read in part, is TGTGCCAGTAGTATGGGCAGCCCTGGAAACACA. Protein product: CASSMGSPGNT. The full CDR3 is CASSMGSPGNTIYF. This chain joins TRBV19 and TRBJ1-3, with unresolved D. The missing CDR3 end, 3 residues past where the read stops, is filled in from the germline J gene. The V gene's germline CDR1 is LNHDA and CDR2 SQIVND (reference sequence). The CDR3 runs 14 residues.

On this clone itself: The read ends 3 residues shy of where the CDR3 ends; the end is completed using the germline J gene. This chain links TRBV7-7 with TRBJ1-6; D is unclear. Germline V gene data show CDR1 as SSHAT and CDR2 as FNYEAQ (reference sequence). Trimming shortened V by 4 bases and J by 8 bases, and 9 bases separated the two germline ends. The CDR3 consists of 13 residues. CDR3 residues: CASSSVVDSPLHF. CDR3 DNA (partial): TGTGCCAGCAGCTCAGTGGTGGATTCACCC. Variable domain in full (rest from reference TRBV7-7 and TRBJ1-6): GAGVSQSPRYKVTKRGQDVTLRCDPISSHATLYWYQQALGQGPEFLTYFNYEAQPDKSGLPSDRFSAERPEGSISTLTIQRTEQRDSAMYRCASSSVVDSPLHFGNGTRLTVT.

A note on this clone: Sequencing ends 3 residues short of the CDR3 end; the germline J gene provides the rest. This chain connects TRBV5-1 to TRBJ1-1; 10 bases agree with TRBD1. In germline, CDR1 is SGHRS, CDR2 YFSETQ. This CDR3 is built from 16 residues. The trim removed 0 bases at V and 3 bases at J, leaving 5 bases unmatched. The DNA read from the CDR3 is TGCGCCAGCAGCTTGGACGGGACAGGGGTAGACACTGAA. Translated, it gives CASSLDGTGVDTE. The whole CDR3 protein is CASSLDGTGVDTEAFF. Variable domain in full (rest from reference TRBV5-1 and TRBJ1-1): KAGVTQTPRYLIKTRGQQVTLSCSPISGHRSVSWYQQTPGQGLQFLFEYFSETQRNKGNFPGRFSGRQFSNSRSEMNVSTLELGDSALYLCASSLDGTGVDTEAFFGQGTRLTVV.

Notes on this clone: The CDR3 is cut off 3 residues early in the read; its end comes from the germline J gene. This sequence joins TRBV7-2 and TRBJ2-2, with 8 bases fitting TRBD2. The CDR3 consists of 15 residues. V dropped 5 bases and J dropped 7; count of bases not matched to a gene: 9. Germline V gene lookup returns CDR1 SGHTA and CDR2 FQGNSA. Incomplete CDR3 DNA: TGTGCCAGCAGCCGGAGCGGGAGAAGTAGCGGGGAG. Protein sequence: CASSRSGRSSGE. The full CDR3 protein reads CASSRSGRSSGELFF.

In regard to this clone: The DNA ends 3 residues before the CDR3 does, and the rest of the CDR3 is filled in from the germline J gene. This chain joins TRBV19 and TRBJ2-3; 7 bases are shared with TRBD2. Per the germline V gene, CDR1 is LNHDA and CDR2 is SQIVND (reference sequence). The ends lost 5 bases at V and 2 bases at J; junction bases unmatched: 4. The CDR3 runs 14 residues. The CDR3 sequence is CASSLLANTDTQYF. The sequenced part of the CDR3 DNA is TGTGCCAGTAGTTTACTAGCGAACACAGATACG.

On this clone: Read data end 3 residues before the CDR3 end; the end is taken from the germline J gene. The chain employs TRBV5-4 and TRBJ2-7, with a weak D call TRBD2 (5 bases). This CDR3 contains 14 residues. CDR1 and CDR2 from the germline V gene are SGHNT and YYREEE (reference sequence). V was trimmed by 3 bases and J by 2 bases, leaving 12 bases between them. CDR3 loop: CASSSGLQAYEQYF. Incomplete CDR3 DNA: TGTGCCAGCAGCTCAGGACTCCAAGCCTACGAG.

Worth noting for this clone: The missing CDR3 end, 3 residues past where the read stops, is filled in from the germline J gene. This rearrangement joins TRBV11-2 to TRBJ2-5, with 7 bases fitting TRBD1. CDR1 is SGHAT and CDR2 is FQNNGV in the germline V gene. This CDR3 contains 15 residues. J was trimmed by 5 bases and V by 5 bases; bases with no gene match: 11. CDR3 sequence: CASSRPGQIGETQYF. The sequenced CDR3 bases are TGTGCCAGCAGCCGACCGGGACAGATTGGGGAGACC.

Note on this clone: The DNA ends 3 residues before the CDR3 does, and the rest of the CDR3 is filled in from the germline J gene. The chain recombines TRBV18 with TRBJ2-4; D is undetermined. The CDR3 spans 15 residues. Germline-derived CDR1 and CDR2 are KGHSH and LQKENI. The CDR3 bases that were read are TGTGCCAGCTCACCTTCCCAGGAAACCGTCTATGGT. Its translation is CASSPSQETVYG. The CDR3 in its entirety is CASSPSQETVYGQYF.

About this clone itself: The CDR3 extends 3 residues past the end of the read, so its final part is completed from the germline J gene. This chain joins TRBV28 and TRBJ2-7, with D possibly being TRBD1 (5 bases). The germline CDR1 and CDR2 sequences are MDHEN and SYDVKM. Trimming took 6 bases from V and 4 from J, leaving 19 bases between them. The CDR3 loop spans 15 amino acids. CDR3 DNA, as far as it was read: TGTGCCAGCAGCCCAAGTTACCAGGGTTGGTACGAG. Its translation: CASSPSYQGWYE. The entire CDR3 is CASSPSYQGWYEQYF.

Turning to this clone: The DNA ends 3 residues before the CDR3 does, and the rest of the CDR3 is filled in from the germline J gene. V usage is TRBV7-3 and J usage is TRBJ1-1; D not resolved. From germline, CDR1 is SGHTA and CDR2 FQGTGA. V shed 4 bases and J shed 5 bases, with 11 bases lying between them. The CDR3 consists of 13 residues. The CDR3 here is CASSSAVDTEAFF. The sequenced CDR3 bases are TGTGCCAGCAGCTCCGCGGTGGATACTGAA. The full variable domain, with the rest looked up from reference TRBV7-3 and TRBJ1-1, is GAGVSQTPSNKVTEKGKYVELRCDPISGHTALYWYRQSLGQGPEFLIYFQGTGAADDSGLPNDRFFAVRPEGSVSTLKIQRTERGDSAVYLCASSSAVDTEAFFGQGTRLTVV.

On this clone: The DNA ends 3 residues before the CDR3 does, and the rest of the CDR3 is filled in from the germline J gene. The V gene is TRBV6-2 or TRBV6-3, the J gene TRBJ2-7; 7 positions agree with TRBD1. Germline V gene sequence: CDR1 MNHEY, CDR2 SVGEGT. CDR3 length equals 12 residues. J lost 3 bases, V lost 6 bases, and 2 bases had no gene match. CDR3 DNA (partial): TGTGCCAGCAGAAGACAGGGCTACGAG. Translation: CASRRQGYE. Given in full, the CDR3 is CASRRQGYEQYF.

Notes on this clone: From the germline J gene comes the end of the CDR3, since the read stops 3 residues before it. The chain carries TRBV6-2 or TRBV6-3 and TRBJ2-7; possible D gene TRBD1, 5 bases. Germline V gene sequence: CDR1 MNHEY, CDR2 SVGEGT. Trimming left V 0 bases short and J 6 bases short, with 12 bases between. This CDR3 is 14 amino acids long. The CDR3 is CASSYSTAGSEQYF. Incomplete CDR3 DNA: TGTGCCAGCAGTTACTCGACGGCAGGGTCCGAG.